This T cell receptor beta chain comes out of a study of blood T cell repertoires in COVID-19. Turning to the study itself: COVID-19 samples, acute and convalescent, were from the United States, Italy and Spain.

Participant age was roughly 18 to 89 years, and participants resided in about 25 US areas. Resolution of symptoms, clearance, or two negative PCRs was present in recovered Cohort 3 donors. Under the authors' procedure: Reference gene primers were amplified, and this amplification served to estimate nucleated cell counts. The method was immunoSEQ multiplex PCR; TCRdb's version includes in-frame clones alone and lacks a portion of them. The V and J calls and the clone size are those of that table, but D and trimming were determined from the DNA. Of about 320,000 clones in the sample, around 90% were seen once. The sequencing sample was made of PBMCs or T cells enriched from blood (not recorded which). This receptor was identified in a man aged 55-75 years who had recovered from COVID-19.

CDR3 region: CASSSQSRLSGNTIYF. Written as DNA, the CDR3 is TGTGCCAGCAGCTCACAAAGCCGACTCTCTGGAAACACCATATATTTT. The rearrangement joins TRBV11-2 to TRBJ1-3; D is unclear. CDR1 is SGHAT, CDR2 FQNNGV, per germline. CDR3 length: 16 residues. The ends were cut back, 4 bases at V and 0 bases at J, with 13 bases in the middle.